The clone carrying this T cell receptor (beta chain) was seen a few times. TCRdb fed the 5' RACE reads into MiXCR, producing one record per CDR3 protein. This table holds some 440,000 distinct CDR3 sequences, around 24% found once. This specimen belongs to a study of identical twins. This CDR3 has 15 residues. With V trimmed by 2 bases and J by 6 bases, 6 bases remained unmatched. CDR1 and CDR2 (germline): SGHRS, YFSETQ. The same data also contributed to another study, on T cells expressing NK-cell markers. Turning to that study: Of the CD8+ T cell pool in 5 to 7 donors, about 1.0-8% was accounted for by dominant NKG2C+ clonotypes.

The clonotype originates from a woman aged 18 to 35 in good health. V and J are TRBV5-1 and TRBJ2-1; 9 bases fit TRBD1. Sequenced: CD4+ T cells sorted from blood. The CDR3 DNA is TGCGCCAGCAGCTTCGGGGACAGGGAACCCAATGAGCAGTTCTTC. Translated, it gives CASSFGDREPNEQFF.